Listed here is a single TCR beta chain. This clonotype was counted only a few times. Its antigen remains undetermined. No quality values exist for individual bases; no much larger clone is one base distant. TCR beta repertoires were profiled from peripheral blood of 10 to 15 young patients with multiple sclerosis to demonstrate the VDJtools post-analysis software. The patients with multiple sclerosis were children and adolescents between roughly 6 and 17 years of age. These data are taken from a study of post-analysis software for immune sequencing data (dated by TCRdb to between 2014 and 2017). For context, the study as a whole: Relapsing-remitting, secondary progressive and progressive-relapsing multiple sclerosis were recorded as disease courses, and subtype annotation was lacking for some patients. The multiple sclerosis patient repertoires were compared with under 13 previously published healthy control repertoires from donors aged about 6 to 26 years. A subset of samples was prepared in parallel using single-end sample barcoding, then pooled and co-amplified after Illumina adapter ligation. Overall study results and their limits: Significantly lower normalized Chao1 diversity was found in multiple sclerosis patients than in controls, suggesting substantial peripheral T-cell clonal expansion. Significantly higher frequencies in patients than in controls were found for about five TRBV segments, including TRBV5-6, TRBV5-1 and TRBV20-1. The control group was slightly older than the multiple sclerosis patient group. When samples were clustered directly using the F measure, samples prepared in the same batch co-clustered strongly, which prompted a batch-effect correction.

Spanning cysteine to phenylalanine, the CDR3 consists of 15 amino acids. Kept here is only the CDR3 DNA, which spans 45 bases and is read in frame from base 1. The germline ends are 19 bases apart after V is trimmed by 6 bases and J by 4 bases. The germline V gene supplies CDR1 ENHRY and CDR2 SYGVKD. Library preparation was by PCR. The sequencer listed for this sample is Illumina HiSeq 2500. Unique molecular identifiers were incorporated into TCR beta cDNA libraries to reduce PCR and sequencing biases. Some 500,000 cDNA molecules were obtained for every 1 to 10 million input T cells, so each molecule roughly corresponded to one T cell. Patient libraries were prepared and sequenced with the same protocol used for the earlier healthy control dataset. Samples belonging to the same batch were prepared together, multiplexed and sequenced on a shared HiSeq lane. In the original analysis: Raw barcoded reads were processed with MIGEC, and single-read molecular identifier groups were discarded before consensus assembly and CDR3 extraction. Clonotype tables were post-analysed with VDJtools, and diversity was normalized by down-sampling all datasets to the smallest sample size. In repertoire overlap clustering, CDR3 amino acid sequences, but not nucleotide sequences, were matched to correct batch-related cross-sample contamination. TCRdb ran its own pipeline on the public reads, namely fastp trimming at Q25 and MiXCR clone calling, and kept in-frame beta chains. Records with the same CDR3 protein are collapsed into one entry carrying the most frequent genes and DNA. TCRdb's processing, not the study's, gives the V and J calls here. The sample table records roughly 600,000 distinct CDR3 sequences; about 40% of these occur just once. Together, the top ten hold approximately 1.7% of the sample.

In this chain, TRBV10-3 is recombined with TRBJ2-7; a confident D gene designation cannot be given. The TCR was taken from a girl between 10 and 17 years old with multiple sclerosis. Source material: blood. The nucleotides read TGTGCCATCAGCGGTCAGCTCGAGAGGCAGTACGAGCAGTACTTC. Its protein is CAISGQLERQYEQYF.